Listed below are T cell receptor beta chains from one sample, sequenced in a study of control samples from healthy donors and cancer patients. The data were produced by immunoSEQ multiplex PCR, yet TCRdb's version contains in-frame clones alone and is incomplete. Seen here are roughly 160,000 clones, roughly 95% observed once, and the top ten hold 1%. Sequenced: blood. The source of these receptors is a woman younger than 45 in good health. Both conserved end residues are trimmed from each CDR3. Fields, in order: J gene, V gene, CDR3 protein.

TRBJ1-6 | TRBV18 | ASSPLPGSRNSPLH
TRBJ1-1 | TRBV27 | ASSPGGVAEAF
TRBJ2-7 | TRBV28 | ASLLAGRYEQY
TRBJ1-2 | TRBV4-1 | ASSQVDLSGYT
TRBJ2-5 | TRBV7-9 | ASSSPGGKETQY
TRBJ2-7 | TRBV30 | AWTRVGYEQY
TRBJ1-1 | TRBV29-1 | SVARLLNTEAF
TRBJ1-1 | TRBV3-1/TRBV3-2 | ASSQVGPNTEAF
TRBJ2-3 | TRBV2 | ASSTQTPGTDTQY
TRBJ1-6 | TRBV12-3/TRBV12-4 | ASSEGRPLH
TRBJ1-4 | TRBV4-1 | ASSQRRKGREKLF
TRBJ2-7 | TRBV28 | ASRASDRYYEQY
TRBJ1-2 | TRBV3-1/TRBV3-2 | ASSQGIGNYGYT
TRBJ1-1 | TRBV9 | ASSVGRTLNTEAF
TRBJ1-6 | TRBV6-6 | ASRNPTENSPLH
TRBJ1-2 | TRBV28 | ASSLGGTGGLYGYT
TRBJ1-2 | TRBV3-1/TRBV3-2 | ASSQVPTDPGGYT
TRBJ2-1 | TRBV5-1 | ASSLQTSGSYNEQF
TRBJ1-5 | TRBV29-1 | SVGDLGPQH
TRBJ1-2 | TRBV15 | ATSRELFNYGYT
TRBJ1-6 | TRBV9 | ASSVGANSPLH
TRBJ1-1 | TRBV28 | ALSRGPRTEAF
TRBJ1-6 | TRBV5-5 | ASSFASSYNSPLH
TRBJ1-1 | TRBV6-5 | ASSYSGSLRTEAF
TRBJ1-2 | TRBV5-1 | ASSFGQGNGYT
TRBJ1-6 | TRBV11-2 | ASSLDLALGSPLH
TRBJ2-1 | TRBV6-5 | ASSARSGNEQF
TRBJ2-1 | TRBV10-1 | ASSGQTPSYNEQF
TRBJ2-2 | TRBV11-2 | ASSLAWDLTQDTGELF
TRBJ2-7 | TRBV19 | ASSPLALSYEQY
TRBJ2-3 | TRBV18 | ASSLWGGTDTQY
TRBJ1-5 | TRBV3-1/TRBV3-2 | ASSHLSNQPQH
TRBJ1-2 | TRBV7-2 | ASSLGAGALEGYT
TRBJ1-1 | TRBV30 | AWSNTEAF
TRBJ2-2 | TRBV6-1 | ASSALAGSNTGELF
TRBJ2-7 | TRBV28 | ASTKWSDEQY
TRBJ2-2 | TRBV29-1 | SVVPTGLPGTGELF
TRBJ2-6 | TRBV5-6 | ASSPTGDGANVLT
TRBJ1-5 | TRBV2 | ASSGQGGNQPQH
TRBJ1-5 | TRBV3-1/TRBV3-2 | ASSQDPTGGNQPQH
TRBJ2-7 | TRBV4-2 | ASSQTSGRAFEQY
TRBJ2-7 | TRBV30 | AWSGSRGLSFSYEQY
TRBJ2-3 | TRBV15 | ATSPSGADTQY
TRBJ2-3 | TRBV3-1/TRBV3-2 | ASSQGILSTDTQY
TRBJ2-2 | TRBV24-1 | ATTPDRGNTGELF